What follows are 22 T cell receptor beta chains derived from one specimen sequenced in a study of T cell changes during pregnancy in multiple sclerosis. Sequencing used immunoSEQ multiplex PCR; TCRdb keeps in-frame clones, though not all of them. This table has tens of thousands of clones, around 96% appearing once. Sequenced material: CD8+ T cells from peripheral blood mononuclear cells, taken after pregnancy. The receptor source for this set is a female donor with multiple sclerosis, enrolled in a pregnancy study.

In DNA form, the CDR3 reads TGTGCCAGCAGCCAAGTGGAGGGACTAGTACTCGGTGAGCAGTTCTTC. It yields the protein CASSQVEGLVLGEQFF. The gene calls are TRBV14 and TRBJ2-1; 8 bases map to TRBD2. The CDR3 totals 16 residues. V lost 1 base and J lost 9; bases outside the gene matches: 11. CDR1 is SGHDN, CDR2 FVKESK, per germline. Full variable domain (outside the CDR3, taken from reference TRBV14 and TRBJ2-1): EAGVTQFPSHSVIEKGQTVTLRCDPISGHDNLYWYRRVMGKEIKFLLHFVKESKQDESGMPNNRFLAERTGGTYSTLKVQPAELEDSGVYFCASSQVEGLVLGEQFFGPGTRLTVL.

This clone was seen once. The V call is TRBV7-9, the J call TRBJ2-7; unclear D gene. The CDR3 runs 13 residues. Trimming removed 1 base at V and 2 bases at J, with 6 bases between. CDR1 is SEHNR, CDR2 FQNEAQ, per germline (reference sequence). The CDR3 is CASSLERTYEQYF. As DNA, the CDR3 is TGTGCCAGCAGCTTAGAGAGGACCTACGAGCAGTACTTC.

The rearrangement uses TRBV29-1 and TRBJ2-5; 9 nucleotides match TRBD1. The end of the DNA is better explained by TRBJ2-7, so the J call may be wrong. Germline CDR1 SQVTM, CDR2 ANQGSEA. The CDR3 is 13 amino acids. The CDR3 is CSVTTGGIYEQYF. The CDR3 region has the DNA TGCAGCGTAACGACAGGGGGAATCTACGAGCAGTACTTC.

V gene TRBV5-6 combines with J gene TRBJ1-1; no firm D call. CDR1 SGHDT and CDR2 YYEEEE come from the germline V gene. Trimming shortened V by 1 base and J by 7 bases, and 14 bases separated the two germline ends. This CDR3 spans 14 amino acids. The chain's CDR3 is CASSLSGLRFEAFF. The CDR3 DNA is TGTGCCAGCAGCTTGTCCGGACTCAGGTTTGAAGCTTTCTTT.

V and J are TRBV20-1 and TRBJ2-7; D is possibly TRBD2 (5 bases). Trimming removed 0 bases at V and 10 bases at J, with 10 bases between. This CDR3 is built from 11 residues. The germline CDR1 and CDR2 sequences are DFQATT and SNEGSKA (reference sequence). This CDR3 is CSARDTGIQYF. Here the CDR3 DNA reads TGCAGTGCTAGAGATACGGGGATCCAGTACTTC.

The chain combines TRBV6-5 with TRBJ1-5; no clear D. V was shortened by 6 bases and J by 3 bases, with 12 bases between the two germline ends. The germline V gene has CDR1 MNHEY and CDR2 SVGAGI. CDR3 length: 14 amino acids. The CDR3 loop is CASRKEGYNQPQHF. The CDR3 DNA sequence: TGTGCCAGCAGAAAAGAGGGCTACAATCAGCCCCAGCATTTT.

V and J are TRBV5-6 and TRBJ2-7, with a tentative D call TRBD2 (5 bases). The germline gives CDR1 SGHDT, CDR2 YYEEEE. Trimming took off 0 bases at V and 7 bases at J, with 11 bases between the two ends. The CDR3 totals 13 residues. The CDR3 loop is CASSLAGLREQYF. The CDR3 DNA reads as TGTGCCAGCAGCTTGGCCGGACTGAGAGAGCAGTACTTC.

The chain uses TRBV7-9 and TRBJ1-1; D unclear. V lost 3 bases, J lost 2 bases, and 7 bases lay in between. CDR1 SEHNR and CDR2 FQNEAQ come from the germline V gene (reference sequence). The CDR3 loop spans 13 amino acids. The CDR3 spells CASSFAVNTEAFF. CDR3 DNA sequence: TGTGCCAGCAGCTTTGCAGTAAACACTGAAGCTTTCTTT.

The chain couples TRBV9 to TRBJ2-5; 9 bases match TRBD2. The CDR3 is 17 residues long. Germline values: CDR1 SGDLS, CDR2 YYNGEE. J gave up 2 bases and V 0 bases, and 8 bases lay outside the gene matches. CDR3 sequence reads: CASSVGLAGAGQETQYF. The CDR3 region has the DNA TGTGCCAGCAGCGTAGGATTAGCGGGAGCGGGGCAAGAGACCCAGTACTTC.

The chain uses TRBV5-8 and TRBJ1-1; 8 bases map to TRBD1. There are 13 residues in the CDR3. The germline V gene has CDR1 SGHTS and CDR2 YDEGEE. Trimming at V came to 7 bases and at J to 3 bases, leaving 5 bases not matched to a gene. DNA for the CDR3: TGTGCCAGCGACAGGGGTAGGGACACTGAAGCTTTCTTT. Its protein product is CASDRGRDTEAFF.

DNA of the CDR3: TGTGCCAGCAGACCCGGGACTAGCGGAAGCACAGATACGCAGTATTTT. It yields the protein CASRPGTSGSTDTQYF. The chain employs TRBV6-6 and TRBJ2-3; the match to TRBD2 covers 11 bases. Germline V gene data show CDR1 as MNHNY and CDR2 as SVGAGI (reference sequence). V shed 6 bases, J shed 0 bases, and the junction held 5 bases outside the gene matches. CDR3 length: 16 residues.

This rearrangement joins TRBV11-2 to TRBJ2-7; a possible D gene is TRBD2 (6 bases). CDR3 size: 14 residues. The germline gives CDR1 SGHAT, CDR2 FQNNGV. Trimming cost V 2 bases and J 4 bases, with 12 bases left between them. DNA for the CDR3: TGTGCCAGCAGCTTAACTATCGGGGGATACGAGCAGTACTTC. Translating it yields CASSLTIGGYEQYF.

The chain is built from TRBV27 and TRBJ1-2; D gene uncertain. V shed 0 bases and J shed 4 bases, with 9 bases lying between them. The CDR3 covers 14 residues. CDR1 is MNHEY and CDR2 is SMNVEV in the germline V gene (reference sequence). CDR3 sequence: CASSLSSQSYGYTF. The DNA for the CDR3 is TGTGCCAGCAGTTTATCCTCACAGTCCTATGGCTACACCTTC.

CDR3 DNA sequence: TGTGCCAGCAGTTCCGTACAGGGGGCTCCGAGGACCCAGTACTTC. Its translation: CASSSVQGAPRTQYF. The V gene is TRBV28, the J gene TRBJ2-5, with 9 positions matching TRBD1. This CDR3 is 15 amino acids long. Per germline, CDR1 MDHEN and CDR2 SYDVKM. Trimming took 4 bases from V and 7 from J; bases not matched to a gene: 10. Combining the CDR3 with reference TRBV28 and TRBJ2-5 gives the whole variable domain DVKVTQSSRYLVKRTGEKVFLECVQDMDHENMFWYRQDPGLGLRLIYFSYDVKMKEKGDIPEGYSVSREKKERFSLILESASTNQTSMYLCASSSVQGAPRTQYFGPGTRLLVL.

The V gene is TRBV28, the J gene TRBJ2-5; the match to TRBD2 covers 7 bases. V shed 6 bases, J shed 2 bases, and the junction held 12 bases outside the gene matches. Germline V gene lookup returns CDR1 MDHEN and CDR2 SYDVKM. The CDR3 sequence is 16 residues long. The CDR3 bases are TGTGCCAGCAGCAGCTTCGGACTAGATCGGCAAGAGACCCAGTACTTC. It specifies CASSSFGLDRQETQYF.

The chain recombines TRBV29-1 with TRBJ2-1, with TRBD2 as a possible D gene (5 bases). CDR1 is SQVTM, CDR2 ANQGSEA, per germline. The V gene lost 5 bases and the J gene lost 9 bases, with 8 bases spanning the gap. There are 10 residues in the CDR3. CDR3 protein: CSVFSGEQFF. The CDR3 nucleotides are TGCAGCGTTTTCAGCGGTGAGCAGTTCTTC.

This clone occurred once. This rearrangement joins TRBV13 to TRBJ2-5; the match to TRBD2 covers 7 bases. This CDR3 region has 16 residues. From germline, CDR1 is PRHDT and CDR2 FYEKMQ (reference sequence). With V trimmed by 0 bases and J by 2 bases, 6 bases remained unmatched. The CDR3 protein is CASSLGLLAPQETQYF. CDR3 bases: TGTGCCAGCAGCTTAGGCTTACTAGCGCCTCAAGAGACCCAGTACTTC.

The chain employs TRBV13 and TRBJ2-1; the match to TRBD2 covers 10 bases. The CDR3 totals 15 residues. The junction had 8 bases not matched to a gene; V was cut back by 5 bases and J by 7 bases. The germline V gene encodes CDR1 PRHDT and CDR2 FYEKMQ (reference sequence). As DNA, the CDR3 is TGTGCCAGCAGCCATAGACTAGCGGGTAAAAATGAGCAGTTCTTC. It translates to CASSHRLAGKNEQFF.

V gene TRBV6-4 combines with J gene TRBJ1-1; D remains unclear. Germline lookup yields CDR1 MRHNA and CDR2 SNTAGT. The CDR3 has 11 residues. V gave up 7 bases and J gave up 11 bases, with 14 bases separating them. CDR3 residues: CASKGGQEAFF. The CDR3 region has the DNA TGTGCCAGCAAAGGCGGGCAGGAGGCTTTCTTT.

V and J are TRBV6-9 and TRBJ2-1; 8 nucleotides agree with TRBD2. Germline V gene lookup returns CDR1 MNHGY and CDR2 SVAAGI. This CDR3 spans 16 amino acids. Trimming cost V 4 bases and J 3 bases; bases outside gene matches: 8. The CDR3 loop reads CASSFPKRGYYNEQFF. The CDR3 coding sequence is TGTGCCAGCAGTTTTCCGAAGCGGGGGTACTACAATGAGCAGTTCTTC.

The rearrangement links TRBV28 to TRBJ2-3; D gene uncertain. The V gene lost 5 bases and the J gene lost 0 bases, with 15 bases spanning the gap. CDR3 length: 16 residues. Germline lookup yields CDR1 MDHEN and CDR2 SYDVKM. This CDR3 is CASSPKRVISTDTQYF. DNA for the CDR3: TGTGCCAGCAGTCCCAAACGGGTGATCAGCACAGATACGCAGTATTTT.

This chain uses TRBV4-1 with TRBJ1-2; 11 bases agree with TRBD1. Germline CDR1 reads MGHRA; CDR2 reads YSYEKL. After removal of 4 bases from V and 10 bases from J, the junction contained 5 bases not matched to a gene. This CDR3 has 13 residues. The CDR3 spells CASSPRDRGFYTF. The DNA of the CDR3 is TGCGCCAGCAGCCCCCGGGACAGGGGGTTCTACACCTTC.